Listed below are T cell receptor beta chains from one sample, sequenced in a study of T cell responses to AZD1222 COVID-19 vaccine. Clones were read by immunoSEQ multiplex PCR, and TCRdb kept only the in-frame ones, dropping some. Counted here are over 90,000 clones, over 75% occurring once; the ten biggest clones make up 9.5% to 13%. The sequencing here drew on peripheral blood, taken 28 days after the second AZD1222 dose. These receptors all stem from an adult who received the AZD1222 COVID-19 vaccine. The CDR3 runs from the conserved cysteine through the conserved F or W. The order of the fields is J gene, V gene, D gene, clone size, CDR3 DNA, CDR3 protein. The D gene is left open where the match is weak. Not all rows give a size; the values are once, few, many and, for expanded clones, a class.

J gene: TRBJ1-6
V gene: TRBV3-1/TRBV3-2
D gene: NA
clone size: NA
CDR3 DNA: TGTGCCAGCAGCCAAAATTCACCCCTCCACTTT
CDR3 protein: CASSQNSPLHF

J gene: TRBJ2-3
V gene: TRBV7-9
D gene: TRBD2
clone size: once
CDR3 DNA: TGTGCCAGCAGCTTTAAGGAGCGGGGGATGGATACGCAGTATTTT
CDR3 protein: CASSFKERGMDTQYF

J gene: TRBJ2-5
V gene: TRBV3-1/TRBV3-2
D gene: NA
clone size: NA
CDR3 DNA: TGTGCCAGCAGCAGCCTCGTGGCGTTCCAAGAGACCCAGTACTTC
CDR3 protein: CASSSLVAFQETQYF

J gene: TRBJ1-4
V gene: TRBV6-5
D gene: NA
clone size: few
CDR3 DNA: TGTGCCAGCAATCAGGAAATCCATGAAAAACTGTTTTTT
CDR3 protein: CASNQEIHEKLFF

J gene: TRBJ2-3
V gene: TRBV28
D gene: NA
clone size: NA
CDR3 DNA: TGTGCCATTGACCGGGCCACCCAGACGGGTACGCAGTATTTT
CDR3 protein: CAIDRATQTGTQYF

J gene: TRBJ1-2
V gene: TRBV4-1
D gene: NA
clone size: NA
CDR3 DNA: TGCGCCAGCAGCCAAGGTCAAGGGTACTATGGCTACACCTTC
CDR3 protein: CASSQGQGYYGYTF

J gene: TRBJ1-1
V gene: TRBV28
D gene: NA
clone size: few
CDR3 DNA: TGTGCCAGCAGTTTCCCCAGCGGGCCGAACACTGAAGCTTTCTTT
CDR3 protein: CASSFPSGPNTEAFF

J gene: TRBJ2-3
V gene: TRBV7-9
D gene: TRBD1
clone size: NA
CDR3 DNA: TGTGCCAGCAGCCCTGGACAGGGAAACACAGATACGCAGTATTTT
CDR3 protein: CASSPGQGNTDTQYF

J gene: TRBJ1-6
V gene: TRBV11-2
D gene: NA
clone size: NA
CDR3 DNA: TGTGCCAGCAGCTTATGGGGGGAGGATTCACCCCTCCACTTT
CDR3 protein: CASSLWGEDSPLHF

J gene: TRBJ2-7
V gene: TRBV27
D gene: NA
clone size: NA
CDR3 DNA: TGTGCCAGCAGTACAACCGGGACACCTTACGAGCAGTACTTC
CDR3 protein: CASSTTGTPYEQYF

J gene: TRBJ2-5
V gene: TRBV25-1
D gene: TRBD2
clone size: NA
CDR3 DNA: TGTGCCAGCAGTGATTTAGCGGGATCGCAAGAGACCCAGTACTTC
CDR3 protein: CASSDLAGSQETQYF

J gene: TRBJ2-7
V gene: TRBV30
D gene: TRBD1
clone size: NA
CDR3 DNA: TGTGCCTGGAATGGCAGGACAGGGGGCTACAAGAATTCTTTTTACGAGCAGTACTTC
CDR3 protein: CAWNGRTGGYKNSFYEQYF

J gene: TRBJ1-3
V gene: TRBV9
D gene: TRBD1
clone size: NA
CDR3 DNA: TGTGCCAGCAGCTCCCGACCGGGACAGGGGAACACCATATGTTTT
CDR3 protein: CASSSRPGQGNTICF

J gene: TRBJ1-6
V gene: TRBV5-4
D gene: NA
clone size: NA
CDR3 DNA: TGTGCCAGCAGCTTAAGCCCGGGCTCACCCCTCCACTTT
CDR3 protein: CASSLSPGSPLHF

J gene: TRBJ2-1
V gene: TRBV5-1
D gene: NA
clone size: NA
CDR3 DNA: TGCGCCAGCAGCCCTGGGACGCCTGGCTCCTACAATGAGCAGTTCTTC
CDR3 protein: CASSPGTPGSYNEQFF

J gene: TRBJ1-5
V gene: TRBV27
D gene: TRBD1
clone size: once
CDR3 DNA: TGTGCCAGCGGTCGGGACAGGGCAGGACAGCCCCAGCATTTT
CDR3 protein: CASGRDRAGQPQHF

J gene: TRBJ1-4
V gene: TRBV7-2
D gene: NA
clone size: few
CDR3 DNA: TGTGCCAGCAGCGAGGCCGGGTTCGGAAAACTGTTTTTT
CDR3 protein: CASSEAGFGKLFF

J gene: TRBJ1-5
V gene: TRBV12-3/TRBV12-4
D gene: NA
clone size: NA
CDR3 DNA: TGTGCCAGCAGTTTCACTGACAATCAGCCCCAGCATTTT
CDR3 protein: CASSFTDNQPQHF

J gene: TRBJ1-2
V gene: TRBV2
D gene: TRBD1
clone size: NA
CDR3 DNA: TGTGCCAGCAGTGGGGACAGAGCTAACTATGGCTACACCTTC
CDR3 protein: CASSGDRANYGYTF

J gene: TRBJ2-5
V gene: TRBV5-1
D gene: NA
clone size: NA
CDR3 DNA: TGCGCCAGCAGCTTACCACCCCAAGAGACCCAGTACTTC
CDR3 protein: CASSLPPQETQYF

J gene: TRBJ1-1
V gene: TRBV5-1
D gene: NA
clone size: NA
CDR3 DNA: TGCGCCAGCAGGGTCCCCTTGACAGGTGCAAAGAACACTGAAGCTTTCTTT
CDR3 protein: CASRVPLTGAKNTEAFF

J gene: TRBJ1-1
V gene: TRBV29-1
D gene: NA
clone size: NA
CDR3 DNA: TGCAGCGTTGAAGTGGGGGCATCCCTGAACACTGAAGCTTTCTTT
CDR3 protein: CSVEVGASLNTEAFF

J gene: TRBJ1-2
V gene: TRBV5-1
D gene: NA
clone size: NA
CDR3 DNA: TGCGCCAGCAGCTGGGGTAATGGCTACACCTTC
CDR3 protein: CASSWGNGYTF

J gene: TRBJ2-6
V gene: TRBV9
D gene: NA
clone size: NA
CDR3 DNA: TGTGCCAGCACAGGAGTGGGGGCCAACGTCCTGACTTTC
CDR3 protein: CASTGVGANVLTF

J gene: TRBJ2-4
V gene: TRBV27
D gene: TRBD2
clone size: NA
CDR3 DNA: TGTGCCAGCAGTTGGACTAGCGGGAGTGTTGCCAAAAACATTCAGTACTTC
CDR3 protein: CASSWTSGSVAKNIQYF

J gene: TRBJ2-7
V gene: TRBV5-6
D gene: NA
clone size: once
CDR3 DNA: TGTGCCAGCAGCTTCGGGGCAGGCTCCTACGAGCAGTACTTC
CDR3 protein: CASSFGAGSYEQYF

J gene: TRBJ1-3
V gene: TRBV7-9
D gene: TRBD1
clone size: few
CDR3 DNA: TGTGCCAGCAGCGTCCCCCAGGGGGAAGCTTACACCATATATTTT
CDR3 protein: CASSVPQGEAYTIYF

J gene: TRBJ1-5
V gene: TRBV28
D gene: NA
clone size: NA
CDR3 DNA: TGTGCCAGCAGTTTAAGCGGGGGGGGACAGCCCCAGCATTTT
CDR3 protein: CASSLSGGGQPQHF

J gene: TRBJ1-1
V gene: TRBV4-3
D gene: TRBD1
clone size: NA
CDR3 DNA: TGCGCCAGCAGCCAAACGGGGGACAGGGATCGGAAAGCTTTCTTT
CDR3 protein: CASSQTGDRDRKAFF

J gene: TRBJ1-5
V gene: TRBV19
D gene: NA
clone size: NA
CDR3 DNA: TGTGCCAGTAGTATTTGGGCAGAGGGGCCTTATAGCAATCAGCCCCAGCATTTT
CDR3 protein: CASSIWAEGPYSNQPQHF

J gene: TRBJ2-2
V gene: TRBV6-4
D gene: NA
clone size: many
CDR3 DNA: TGTGCCAGCAGTGAAGGGGACACCGGGGAGCTGTTTTTT
CDR3 protein: CASSEGDTGELFF